This T cell receptor (beta chain) was profiled in a study of cytomegalovirus exposure and HLA in healthy donors. Findings and caveats of the study: The productive fraction for most TCR beta V segments was about 90% or about 30% in an earlier analysis. The investigators catalogued under 200 TCR beta chains as cytomegalovirus-associated.

V shed 8 bases, J shed 1 base, and the junction held 10 bases outside the gene matches. The V gene's germline CDR1 is MNHEY and CDR2 SVGAGI. The CDR3 extends over 15 amino acids. PCR employed 60 Vbeta and 13 Jbeta primers. Profiled with immunoSEQ multiplex PCR; TCRdb holds only in-frame clones, not every one. Found here are around 78,000 clones, roughly 64% of them singletons; the top ten hold about 5.7%. Notes on this clone: The antigen remains undetermined.

The receptor's source is a man aged 30-40 years in good health and CMV-seropositive. The specimen was PBMCs. The chain carries TRBV6-5 and TRBJ1-2; 7 bases line up with TRBD1. The CDR3 here is CASGGLDRLNYGYTF. CDR3 DNA: TGTGCCAGCGGGGGGCTGGACAGGCTTAACTATGGCTACACCTTC.